This entry is about one T cell receptor (beta chain). The data were taken from a study of blood T cells in healthy people across ages. This CDR3 has 12 residues. The V end lost 4 bases, the J end lost 8 bases, and 11 bases lay between the germline ends. CDR1 is MGHRA and CDR2 is YSYEKL in the germline V gene. The second PCR ran roughly 7 to 11 cycles with a sample-barcoded 5' primer and J-beta primers. MiXCR, run by TCRdb on the 5' RACE reads, gives a single entry per CDR3 protein. The sample includes 920,000 or so distinct CDR3 sequences, 45% of them seen just once. Each sample gave at least 6 million isolated PBMCs.

The origin of this receptor is a woman in her sixties or seventies in good health. The sample consisted of blood. This chain uses TRBV4-1 with TRBJ1-2; D remains unclear. CDR3: CASSRGASGYTF. The CDR3 bases are TGCGCCAGCAGCCGAGGAGCTAGCGGCTACACCTTC.